A single sample gave rise to the 9 T cell receptor beta chains below, sequenced in a study of OX40 agonist ivuxolimab in advanced cancers. Libraries were prepared by immunoSEQ multiplex PCR; TCRdb keeps only in-frame clonotypes and omits some of them. The repertoire holds more than 50,000 clones, with roughly four fifths as singletons. The input for sequencing was CD4+ or CD8+ T cells sorted from blood, taken in a trial of the OX40 agonist ivuxolimab. The receptors here all came from an adult with an advanced solid tumor such as melanoma, head and neck, liver or kidney cancer.

The genes are TRBV2 and TRBJ1-5; no definite D call. The V gene lost 7 bases and the J gene lost 0 bases, with 10 bases spanning the gap. The CDR3 has 14 residues. Germline V gene sequence: CDR1 SNHLY, CDR2 FYNNEI. The CDR3 DNA is TGTGCCAGCAAGGGTAGTTTTAGCAATCAGCCCCAGCATTTT. Protein product: CASKGSFSNQPQHF. Complete variable domain (other parts from reference TRBV2 and TRBJ1-5): EPEVTQTPSHQVTQMGQEVILRCVPISNHLYFYWYRQILGQKVEFLVSFYNNEISEKSEIFDDQFSVERPDGSNFTLKIRSTKLEDSAMYFCASKGSFSNQPQHFGDGTRLSIL.

The CDR3 nucleotides read TGTGCCAGTAGTATTGGGGACGGGATTGCCTTCTACGAGCAGTACTTC. Translation gives CASSIGDGIAFYEQYF. This chain links TRBV19 with TRBJ2-7; D may match TRBD1 or TRBD2 (5 bases each). Germline-derived CDR1 and CDR2 are LNHDA and SQIVND (reference sequence). The CDR3 runs to 16 residues. The ends were cut back, 3 bases at V and 3 bases at J, with 18 bases in the middle.

Worth noting for this clone: A read error may produce the germline difference seen at one junction end. The rearrangement joins TRBV19 to TRBJ2-7, with D possibly TRBD2 on 5 matching bases. Germline assignment: CDR1 LNHDA and CDR2 SQIVND (reference sequence). The CDR3 spans 14 residues. CDR3 residues: CASSLEGLTYEQYF. DNA of the CDR3: TGTGCCAGTAGTCTAGAGGGTCTAACCTACGAGCAGTACTTC.

This rearrangement joins TRBV19 to TRBJ1-1; 8 bases are a match to TRBD1. V was pared by 6 bases and J by 2 bases, with 5 bases of the junction left unmatched. CDR3 length: 14 residues. Germline V lookup: CDR1 LNHDA, CDR2 SQIVND (reference sequence). The DNA for the CDR3 is TGTGCCAGTAGATTGGGACAGGCTAACACTGAAGCTTTCTTT. This encodes CASRLGQANTEAFF.

The V gene is TRBV7-9, the J gene TRBJ2-2, with D possibly matching TRBD1 (6 bases). CDR1 and CDR2 (germline): SEHNR, FQNEAQ (reference sequence). CDR3 length: 17 residues. With 2 bases removed from V and 0 bases from J, the gap between germline ends came to 13 bases. The CDR3 region is CASSLSLTGSNTGELFF. The CDR3 DNA sequence: TGTGCCAGCAGCTTATCCCTGACAGGATCGAACACCGGGGAGCTGTTTTTT.

V and J are TRBV4-2 and TRBJ1-6; D is unclear. Trimming left V 0 bases short and J 10 bases short, with 10 bases between. Germline V gene data show CDR1 as LGHNA and CDR2 as YNFKEQ. This CDR3 contains 14 residues. The CDR3 sequence: CASSQDSSESPLHF. The CDR3 DNA reads as TGTGCCAGCAGCCAAGACAGCTCCGAGTCACCCCTCCACTTT.

This chain connects TRBV6-1 to TRBJ2-7, with 8 nucleotides matching TRBD1. The junction had 6 bases not matched to a gene; V was cut back by 6 bases and J by 2 bases. CDR1 and CDR2 from the germline V gene are MNHNS and SASEGT. The CDR3 is made up of 14 amino acids. The CDR3 bases are TGTGCCAGCAGAGGACAGGGCCGGGCCTACGAGCAGTACTTC. As protein: CASRGQGRAYEQYF.

The gene calls are TRBV18 and TRBJ2-3; TRBD2 matches at 9 bases. The CDR3 covers 14 residues. Germline V CDR1 and CDR2: KGHSH, LQKENI. The J segment lost 2 bases and the V segment lost 6 bases, leaving 3 bases of the junction unmatched. The CDR3 is CASSRGLATDTQYF. In nucleotides, the CDR3 is TGTGCCAGCTCCCGGGGACTAGCCACAGATACGCAGTATTTT.

The chain joins TRBV2 to TRBJ1-5; the D gene is possibly TRBD1 (5 bases). This CDR3 contains 13 residues. The germline V and J ends were trimmed by 5 bases and 5 bases, with 10 bases remaining between them. The germline CDR1 and CDR2 sequences are SNHLY and FYNNEI. CDR3 sequence: CASSQGIDQPQHF. The DNA of the CDR3 is TGTGCCAGCAGTCAGGGTATAGATCAGCCCCAGCATTTT.